The clone carrying this TCR beta chain was counted between two and nine times. The antigen is unknown. The V and J ends lost 6 bases and 3 bases respectively, with 19 bases between them. Germline CDR1 reads MDHEN; CDR2 reads SYDVKM. The CDR3 has 16 residues. Attachment of unique molecular identifiers was made to individual cDNA molecules. A single record per CDR3 protein comes from TCRdb applying MiXCR to the 5' RACE reads. Of 40,000 to 55,000 distinct CDR3 sequences listed, about a quarter are singletons. The data were obtained in a study of early T cells in non-severe SARS-CoV-2 infection. Across the whole study: The chains were unpaired, and the sequenced material was bulk RNA from unsorted whole blood. Study-level points and caveats: VDJdb-based annotation leaned toward anti-spike CD8 responses and missed private and CD4 specificities.

This material consisted of whole blood, taken at baseline. The chain uses TRBV28 and TRBJ2-3; TRBD1 might be the D (5 bases). The TCR originated in an adult who was a healthcare worker with PCR-confirmed SARS-CoV-2 infection or an uninfected control (not recorded which). The CDR3 sequence is CASSPIGAQSTDTQYF. In DNA form, the CDR3 reads TGTGCCAGCAGCCCGATTGGGGCACAAAGTACAGATACGCAGTATTTT.